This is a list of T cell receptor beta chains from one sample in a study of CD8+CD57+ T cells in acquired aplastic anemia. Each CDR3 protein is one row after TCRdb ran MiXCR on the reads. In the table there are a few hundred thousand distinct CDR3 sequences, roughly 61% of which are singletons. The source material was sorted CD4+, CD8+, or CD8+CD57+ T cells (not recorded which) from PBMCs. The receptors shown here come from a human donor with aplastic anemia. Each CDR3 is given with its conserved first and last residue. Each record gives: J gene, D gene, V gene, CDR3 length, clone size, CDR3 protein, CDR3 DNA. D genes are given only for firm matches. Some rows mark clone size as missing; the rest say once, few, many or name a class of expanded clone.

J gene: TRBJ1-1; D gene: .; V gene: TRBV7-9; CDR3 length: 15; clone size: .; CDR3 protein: CASSQDGRVVTEAFF; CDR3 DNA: TGTGCCAGCAGCCAGGACGGAAGGGTTGTTACTGAAGCTTTCTTT
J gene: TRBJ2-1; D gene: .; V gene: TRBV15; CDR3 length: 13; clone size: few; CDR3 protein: CATSRVRDNEQFF; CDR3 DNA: TGTGCCACCAGCAGAGTCAGAGACAATGAGCAGTTCTTC
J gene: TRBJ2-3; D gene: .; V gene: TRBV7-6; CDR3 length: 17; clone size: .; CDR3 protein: CASSLAGPLLSADTQYF; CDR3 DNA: TGTGCCAGCAGCTTAGCTGGACCCCTCTTGTCGGCAGATACGCAGTATTTT
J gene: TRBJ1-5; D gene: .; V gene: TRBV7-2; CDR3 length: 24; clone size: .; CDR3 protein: CASSLAGTSQDRPKTLGSNQPQHF; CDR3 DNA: TGTGCCAGCAGCTTAGCGGGCACTAGTCAAGACCGTCCCAAAACCTTAGGGAGCAATCAGCCCCAGCATTTT
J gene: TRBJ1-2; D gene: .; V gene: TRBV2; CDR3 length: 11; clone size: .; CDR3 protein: CASTLLWGYTF; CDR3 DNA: TGTGCCAGCACCTTACTATGGGGCTACACCTTC
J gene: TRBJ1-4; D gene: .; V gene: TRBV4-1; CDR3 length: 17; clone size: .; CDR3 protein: CASSQGPQGATNEKLFF; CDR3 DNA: TGCGCCAGCAGCCAAGGGCCACAGGGTGCAACTAATGAAAAACTGTTTTTT
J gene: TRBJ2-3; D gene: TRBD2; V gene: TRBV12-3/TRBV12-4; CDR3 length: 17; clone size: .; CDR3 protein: CASSLMTGGEFTDTQYF; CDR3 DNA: TGTGCCAGCAGTTTAATGACGGGGGGGGAATTCACAGATACGCAGTATTTT
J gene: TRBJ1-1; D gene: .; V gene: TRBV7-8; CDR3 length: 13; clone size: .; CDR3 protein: CASSILEVAEAFF; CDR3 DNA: TGTGCCAGCAGCATACTAGAAGTAGCTGAAGCTTTCTTT
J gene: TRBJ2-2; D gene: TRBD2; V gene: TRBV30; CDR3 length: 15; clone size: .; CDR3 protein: CASTGAGGPTGELFF; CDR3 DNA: TGTGCCTCCACGGGAGCGGGAGGGCCGACCGGGGAGCTGTTTTTT
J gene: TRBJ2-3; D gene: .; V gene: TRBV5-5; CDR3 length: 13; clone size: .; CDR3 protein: CATGRESTDTQYF; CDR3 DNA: TGTGCCACCGGCAGGGAGAGCACAGATACGCAGTATTTT
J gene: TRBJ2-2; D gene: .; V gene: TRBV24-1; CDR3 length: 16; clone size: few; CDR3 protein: CATSTDWGSDPGELFF; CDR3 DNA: TGTGCCACCTCGACCGACTGGGGGAGTGACCCCGGGGAGCTGTTTTTT
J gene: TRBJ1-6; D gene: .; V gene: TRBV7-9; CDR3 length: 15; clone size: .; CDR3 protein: CASTLFRDPYSPLHF; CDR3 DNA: TGTGCCAGCACCCTTTTTAGGGACCCTTATTCACCCCTCCACTTT
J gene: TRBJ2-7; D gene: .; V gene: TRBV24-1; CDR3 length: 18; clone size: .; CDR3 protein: CASSYSSLPGPSSYEQYF; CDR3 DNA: TGTGCCAGCAGTTACTCTTCCCTACCGGGCCCGAGCTCCTACGAGCAGTACTTC
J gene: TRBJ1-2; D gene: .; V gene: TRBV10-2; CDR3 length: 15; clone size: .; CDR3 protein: CASFIPAGKDYGYTF; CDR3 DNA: TGCGCCAGCTTTATACCGGCAGGGAAAGACTATGGCTACACCTTC
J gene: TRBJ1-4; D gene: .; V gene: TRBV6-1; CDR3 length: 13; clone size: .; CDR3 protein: CASTLTREEKLFF; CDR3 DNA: TGTGCCAGCACCTTAACAAGGGAGGAAAAACTGTTTTTT
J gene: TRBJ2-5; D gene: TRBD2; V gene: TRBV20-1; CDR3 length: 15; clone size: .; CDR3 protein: CSARPGLAGEETQYF; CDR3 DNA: TGCAGTGCTAGACCCGGCCTAGCGGGAGAAGAGACCCAGTACTTC
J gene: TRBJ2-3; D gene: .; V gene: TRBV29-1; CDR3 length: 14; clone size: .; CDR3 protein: CSVGFGVFTDTQYF; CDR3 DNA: TGCAGCGTTGGATTCGGGGTTTTCACAGATACGCAGTATTTT
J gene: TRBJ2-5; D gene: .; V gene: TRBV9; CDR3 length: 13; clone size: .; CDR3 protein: CASSAQWEETQYF; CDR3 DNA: TGTGCCAGCAGCGCACAGTGGGAAGAGACCCAGTACTTC
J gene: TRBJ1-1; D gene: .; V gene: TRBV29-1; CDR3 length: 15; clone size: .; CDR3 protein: CSVGAEGGADTEAFF; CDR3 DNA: TGCAGCGTTGGAGCAGAAGGCGGGGCGGACACTGAAGCTTTCTTT
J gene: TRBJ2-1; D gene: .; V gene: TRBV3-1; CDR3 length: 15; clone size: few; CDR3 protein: CASSQENARTTEQFF; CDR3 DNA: TGTGCCAGCAGCCAAGAGAACGCTCGAACCACTGAGCAGTTCTTC
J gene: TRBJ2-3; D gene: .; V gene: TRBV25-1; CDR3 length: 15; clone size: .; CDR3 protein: CASSELGGLEDTQYF; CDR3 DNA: TGTGCCAGCAGTGAATTAGGGGGGCTCGAAGATACGCAGTATTTT
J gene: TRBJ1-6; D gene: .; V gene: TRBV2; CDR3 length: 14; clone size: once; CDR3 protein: CASSEGAYNSPLHF; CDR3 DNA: TGTGCCAGCAGTGAGGGGGCGTATAATTCACCCCTCCACTTT
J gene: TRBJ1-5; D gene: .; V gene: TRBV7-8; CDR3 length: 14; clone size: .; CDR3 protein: CASSHHNNNQPQHF; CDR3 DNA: TGTGCCAGCAGCCATCATAACAATAATCAGCCCCAGCATTTT
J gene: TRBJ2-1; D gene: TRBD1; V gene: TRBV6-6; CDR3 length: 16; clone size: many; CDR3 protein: CASSNAGDSTYNEQFF; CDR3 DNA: TGTGCCAGCTCCAACGCCGGGGACAGTACTTACAATGAGCAGTTCTTC
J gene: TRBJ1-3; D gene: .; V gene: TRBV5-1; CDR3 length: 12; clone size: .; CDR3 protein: CASSGGGYTIYF; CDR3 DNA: TGCGCCAGCAGTGGTGGCGGATACACCATATATTTT
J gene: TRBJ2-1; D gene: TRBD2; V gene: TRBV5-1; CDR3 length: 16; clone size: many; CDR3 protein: CASSLASGSSYNEQFF; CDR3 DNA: TGCGCCAGCAGCTTGGCTAGCGGGAGTTCTTACAATGAGCAGTTCTTC
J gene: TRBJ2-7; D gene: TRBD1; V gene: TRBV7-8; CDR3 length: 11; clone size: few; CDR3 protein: CASSRGLEQYF; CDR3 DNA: TGTGCCAGCTCTAGGGGGCTCGAGCAGTACTTC
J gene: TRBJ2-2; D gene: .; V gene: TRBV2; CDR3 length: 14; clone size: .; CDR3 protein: CASRVTVNTGELFF; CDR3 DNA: TGTGCCAGCAGGGTGACAGTGAACACCGGGGAGCTGTTTTTT
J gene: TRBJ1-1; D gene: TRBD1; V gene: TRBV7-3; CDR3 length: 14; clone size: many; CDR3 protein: CASSTSGGETEAFF; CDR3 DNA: TGTGCCAGCAGCACCTCAGGGGGGGAGACTGAAGCTTTCTTT
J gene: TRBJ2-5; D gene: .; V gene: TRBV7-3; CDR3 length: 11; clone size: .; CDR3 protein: CASSLLENQYF; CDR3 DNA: TGTGCCAGCAGCTTGTTAGAGAACCAGTACTTC
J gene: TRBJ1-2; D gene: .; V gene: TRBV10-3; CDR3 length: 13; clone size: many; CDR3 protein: CAISEGQNYGYTF; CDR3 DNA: TGTGCCATCAGTGAAGGCCAGAACTATGGCTACACCTTC